This T cell receptor (beta chain) appears in the sequencing data of a study of cytomegalovirus exposure and HLA in healthy donors. The CDR3 is 14 amino acids. CDR1 is MNHEY, CDR2 SMNVEV, per germline (reference sequence). Trimming took 7 bases from V and 8 from J, leaving 17 bases between them. As regards this clone: What it binds is unknown.

Study-level results: The CMV antigen specificity of a few CMV-associated chains was confirmed through in vitro analysis. In a later analysis, HLA-C alleles had the fewest associated TCRs, DRB1 alleles the most.

PCR used 60 Vbeta primers and 13 Jbeta primers. The table came from immunoSEQ multiplex PCR; TCRdb's copy has only in-frame clones and leaves some out. Of under 130,000 clones listed, around 82% are singletons. The sample taken for sequencing was PBMCs. The chain combines TRBV27 with TRBJ1-4, with no clear D. This TCR derives from a young woman in good health and CMV-seropositive. CDR3 residues: CASTPTPGWEKLFF. The CDR3 bases are TGTGCCAGCACCCCGACCCCAGGTTGGGAAAAACTGTTTTTT. Combining the CDR3 with reference TRBV27 and TRBJ1-4 gives the whole variable domain EAQVTQNPRYLITVTGKKLTVTCSQNMNHEYMSWYRQDPGLGLRQIYYSMNVEVTDKGDVPEGYKVSRKEKRNFPLILESPSPNQTSLYFCASTPTPGWEKLFFGSGTQLSVL.